Reported below is one T cell receptor beta chain. The clone's antigen remains unknown. No much larger clonotype is one base removed from it; base qualities were not supplied. Libraries came from the immunoSEQ multiplex PCR assay. For the multiplex PCR, a mixture combining 60 forward primers for TCR Vbeta segments and 13 reverse primers for TCR Jbeta segments was used. The CDR3 region of rearranged TCR beta genes was amplified from genomic DNA by a multiplex PCR assay. On the Illumina HiSeq System, the amplified TCR beta libraries were sequenced as 87-base-pair reads. Under the source paper's analysis protocol: A later analysis tallied 75 million to 85 million unique TCR beta chains across the approximately 670 repertoires, and approximately 9.9 million of those chains were shared by two or more donors. Raw reads were error-corrected and collapsed into unique sequences by a nearest-neighbor algorithm in which closely related sequences were merged to remove PCR and sequencing errors. To assign V, D and J gene segments, CDR3 sequences were aligned to IMGT reference sequences. For a sequence to be retained, a match of at least six nucleotides was required to both a V gene segment and a J gene segment. Rearrangements were classified as productive when the CDR3 lacked stop codons and remained in frame with V and J, and all other rearrangements were classified as non-productive. CDR3 was defined according to IMGT convention as the region running from the second conserved V-encoded cysteine to the conserved J-encoded phenylalanine. Sequences without an unambiguous match to a single V gene segment were excluded from the earlier analysis of about 630 of the donors. In an earlier analysis of 450 to 700 of the donors, V segments were called functional above 56.7% productive rearrangements and were called segregating when the between-donor standard deviation exceeded 5%. A statistical classification framework was built to diagnose cytomegalovirus status from the catalog of TCR beta chain sequences. A later analysis assigned V and J genes by comparing TCR nucleotide sequences with IMGT/GENE-DB human TR gene sequences. A later analysis assigned CDR3 sequences and most-parsimonious VDJ recombination scenarios with the TCRdist pipeline. In a later analysis, each TCR beta chain was defined by its CDR3 amino acid sequence together with its V-gene family, and reads without a unique V-gene family were excluded. To address suspected cross-contamination and a sequencing artifact, a later analysis removed 592 highly shared, low-generation-probability nucleotide sequences. For each public chain, a later analysis derived a clonal expansion index from normalized ranks of inferred template counts within each repertoire. In a later analysis, generation probabilities were computed using a VDJ recombination model fitted to out-of-frame rearrangements, and the results were checked against IGoR. In a later analysis, hypergeometric tests were used to score TCR-TCR, TCR-HLA and TCR-CMV co-occurrence, with a repertoire-size bias correction applied to TCR pairs. To estimate false discovery rates, a later analysis permuted the HLA or CMV assignments 20 times. A later analysis grouped co-occurring TCRs with DBSCAN, adding TCRdist sequence similarity when clustering within HLA-allele-positive subsets. Repertoires with fewer than 30,000 or more than 120,000 public chains were left out of co-occurrence clustering, as were about five repertoires with anomalous nucleotide sharing. This immuneACCESS table, as held by TCRdb, lists in-frame sequences with V and J called but not all clones. Of the missing ones, under half trace to an unresolved V gene in checked studies; the others have no known cause. The V and J calls and clone size are taken from that table; D and trimming were inferred from the DNA. Within this sample are 170,000 or so clones, with 79% of them counted one time only. About 0.72% of the sample belongs to the ten largest clones.

In total, around 600 healthy bone marrow donors made up the cohort. At the time of sampling, all cohort members were nominally healthy, though unrecorded immune exposures were likely present. The donor tested CMV seronegative and was one of the 352 seronegative cohort members. Each donor provided a peripheral blood sample, and peripheral blood mononuclear cells were used for TCR beta sequencing. Genomic DNA was extracted from the blood cell samples with the Qiagen DNeasy Blood Extraction Kit. The data were taken from a study of cytomegalovirus exposure and HLA in healthy donors (dated by TCRdb to about 2017). With regard to the full study: According to an earlier analysis of 550 to 700 of the donors, 150 million to 200 million T cells yielded 117 million unique TCR beta sequences and about 300 Gb of sequence data. On average, about 240,000 unique TCR beta nucleotide sequences were sequenced per donor among some 420 genotyped donors of the cohort, with 15% to 20% of those sequences being non-productive. In a later analysis, previously published TCR beta repertoires from 670 or so donors were re-analyzed and high-resolution HLA genotyping was added so that TCR occurrence patterns could be studied. The number of typed donors differed by locus: roughly 629-630 for A, B, C, DRB1 and DQB1; 500 to 550 for DQA1; some 590 for DPA1; and some 470 for DPB1. All discovery cohort repertoires had been generated on a single sequencing platform. Besides the first cohort of approximately 710 subjects, a separate validation cohort made up of 120 different subjects was used. Donor age, sex, ethnicity and CMV serostatus were compiled together with the repertoire data. Among the roughly 380 genotyped donors, approximately 76% belonged to the genetic ancestry cluster associated with self-reported Caucasian donors. The study aimed to test whether signatures of past pathogen exposure could be identified by cataloging public T cell receptors. In the later analysis, no new phenotypic data were used to find candidate immune exposures; instead, reliance was placed on TCR beta sequences and their occurrence across donors. To decide whether each TCR beta V gene segment behaved as functional or pseudogenic, an earlier analysis of 587 of the donors relied on high-throughput TCR beta sequencing. A later genetic analysis took genome-wide SNP genotypes for about 65% of the roughly 670 donors and used that subset as a discovery cohort. Roughly five DR-DQ haplotypes were handled as single units for association and clustering, since linkage in the cohort was strong. The study used immunosequencing to profile the T cell repertoires of 666 subjects and linked those repertoires to cytomegalovirus serostatus. An early release covering roughly 640 HLA-typed donors comprised around 300 gigabases of sequencing data and tens of millions of unique TCR sequences. Class I and class II HLA loci were covered by the typing at four-digit resolution. To predict cytomegalovirus infection status, the study combined high-throughput TCR immunosequencing, statistical association of individual TCRs with disease status, and machine learning. What the study reported, not specific to this receptor: According to a later genetic analysis, donors in an Asian-associated ancestry cluster had fewer N-insertions in productive TCRs than the roughly 700-donor mean. Strong co-occurrence of HLA alleles, especially DR and DQ, made assigning TCR associations to individual alleles difficult. A further reported finding was that TCR beta sequences accurately predicted the HLA-A and HLA-B alleles for most subjects in the first cohort. V-gene and J-gene trimming of TCR beta chains was associated with a missense DCLRE1C variant in a later genetic analysis, and the association was replicated in an independent cohort. This cohort had only TCR beta chains sequenced, and the lack of alpha or paired-chain data limited which features could be detected. Presence/absence analyses assumed roughly uniform sequencing depth across donors, an assumption that may not hold. The study listed 164 TCR beta chains as associated with cytomegalovirus. In a later analysis, TCR association rates were found to vary across HLA loci, with the most associated TCRs seen for DRB1 alleles and the fewest for HLA-C alleles. The authors suggested that the approach could potentially be generalized to other disease states and immunological phenotypes. Because HLA typing was missing for some donors at each locus, association tests included only the typed subset. The earlier analysis of 587 of the donors excluded 15 to 20 rarely observed V segments, including chromosome 9 orphons, because counts were too low. A few of the identified cytomegalovirus-associated TCR beta chains were confirmed in vitro to be specific for cytomegalovirus antigens. A cluster of highly shared sequence variants was judged likely to represent a technical artifact of the sequencing pipeline. Several of the top co-occurrence clusters appeared to be linked to parvovirus B19, influenza, CMV and Epstein-Barr virus, according to a later analysis. In a later analysis, HLA-associated TCR beta chains were found to be more clonally expanded and to have lower generation probabilities than equally common non-associated chains. Most TCR sequences were observed very rarely across donors, whereas some public TCRs were present in many individuals. In both the original and validation cohorts, the classifier was reported to diagnose cytomegalovirus status with high specificity and sensitivity. Most CMV-associated TCR beta chains appeared to be HLA-restricted in a later analysis, and the HLA associations seemed to be driven largely by CMV exposure. A later analysis associated 16,951 TCR beta sequences with specific HLA alleles at a false discovery rate of 0.05. An earlier analysis of several hundred of the donors showed that most TCR beta V segments appeared in productive rearrangements either about 87% or about 30% of the time, which broadly matched IMGT annotations. Correlated functional status among segregating V segments might reflect linkage disequilibrium, but an unknown experimental factor could not be ruled out. CMV serostatus was the only immune exposure information available for the cohort.

Sample: PBMCs. The receptor was isolated from a woman between 40 and 50 years old in good health and CMV-seronegative.

The DNA sequence follows: TGTGCCAGTAGTATTGACACCGACACTGAAGCTTTCTTT. Protein translation: CASSIDTDTEAFF. The chain joins TRBV19 to TRBJ1-1, with no D gene named confidently. V and J lose 3 bases and 3 bases, and a span of 8 bases separates them. CDR1 is given as LNHDA and CDR2 as SQIVND, both from the germline V gene (reference sequence). From the cysteine through the phenylalanine, the CDR3 covers 13 amino acids. Only the CDR3 region is kept as DNA, spanning 39 bases read in frame from base 1.